One and the same sample provided the 27 T cell receptor beta chains below, sequenced in a study of blood T cells in healthy people across ages. Combining a sample-barcoded 5' primer with a J-beta primer mix, a second PCR ran for roughly 6 to 12 cycles. MiXCR, run by TCRdb on the 5' RACE reads, gives a single entry per CDR3 protein. This table has about 1.6 million distinct CDR3 sequences, about 31% appearing once. Specimen: blood. Source of these receptors: a woman in her thirties in good health.

The chain uses TRBV21-1 and TRBJ1-2; the table's D call of TRBD1 was not tested on the DNA. TRBV21-1 is labeled a pseudogene. CDR3 length equals 16 residues. The CDR3 here is CASSRKDRGPSCGYTF. The CDR3 DNA reads as TGTGCCAGCAGCAGGAAGGACAGGGGGCCTTCGTGTGGCTACACCTTC.

This clonotype was observed a few times. The chain carries TRBV13 and TRBJ2-3, with 15 bases that match TRBD2. The CDR3 spans 15 residues. The junction had 4 bases not matched to a gene; V was cut back by 7 bases and J by 5 bases. CDR1 and CDR2 from the germline V gene are PRHDT and FYEKMQ (reference sequence). The CDR3 DNA reads TGTGCCAGCAACCCGGGACTAGCGGGAGGAGATACGCAGTATTTT. Protein product: CASNPGLAGGDTQYF.

To note about this clonotype: A junction boundary mismatches the germline segment, possibly from a read error. The chain links TRBV5-1 to TRBJ2-3, with D tentatively TRBD1 (5 bases). There are 15 residues in the CDR3. Germline CDR1 is SGHRS and CDR2 is YFSETQ. The CDR3 region has the DNA TGCGCCAGCAGCTTGGGGGGCTCCGGCACAGATAGGCAGTATTTT. It is translated as CASSLGGSGTDRQYF.

The chain employs TRBV5-1 and TRBJ1-1; no definite D call. This CDR3 has 15 residues. V was pared by 1 base and J by 1 base, with 11 bases between. The V gene's germline CDR1 is SGHRS and CDR2 YFSETQ. This chain's CDR3 is CASSLSVLGNTEAFF. The CDR3 DNA reads TGCGCCAGCAGCTTGTCTGTCCTCGGGAACACTGAAGCTTTCTTT.

The CDR3 region has the DNA TGTGCCTGGAGCCCTACAGATACGCAGTATTTT. Protein sequence: CAWSPTDTQYF. This sequence joins TRBV30 and TRBJ2-3; D gene ambiguous. Between the trimmed V and J ends, which lost 3 bases and 3 bases, there was a span of 4 bases. Germline V gives CDR1 GTSNPN, CDR2 SVGIG (reference sequence). The CDR3 extends over 11 amino acids.

The chain employs TRBV12-3 or TRBV12-4 and TRBJ2-7; no definite D call. The CDR3 contains 14 residues. V was trimmed by 5 bases and J by 2 bases, leaving 13 bases between them. This CDR3 reads CASSPGDGAYEQYF. The CDR3 nucleotides are TGTGCCAGCAGTCCAGGAGACGGTGCCTACGAGCAGTACTTC.

The gene calls are TRBV5-1 and TRBJ2-1; D perhaps matches TRBD2 (6 bases). Trimming shortened V by 7 bases and J by 10 bases, and 15 bases separated the two germline ends. Germline values: CDR1 SGHRS, CDR2 YFSETQ. The CDR3 covers 12 residues. The CDR3 region is CASGLWGEEQFF. The CDR3 DNA reads TGCGCCAGCGGCCTTTGGGGGGAGGAGCAGTTCTTC.

This clonotype was counted between two and nine times. V is TRBV30 and J is TRBJ2-7, with 9 bases identical to TRBD1. The CDR3 totals 15 residues. V lost 3 bases and J lost 6; bases outside the gene matches: 12. Germline V gene lookup returns CDR1 GTSNPN and CDR2 SVGIG (reference sequence). The CDR3 here is CAWRMDGTGTPEQYF. The DNA of the CDR3 is TGTGCCTGGAGGATGGACGGGACAGGGACTCCCGAGCAGTACTTC.

This clonotype was counted only a few times. J is TRBJ1-2 and V is TRBV30; no reliable D call. This CDR3 spans 14 amino acids. V shed 4 bases and J shed 5 bases, with 17 bases lying between them. CDR1 GTSNPN and CDR2 SVGIG come from the germline V gene (reference sequence). The DNA of the CDR3 is TGTGCCTGGACTGAGCAGGCCTTCACTTATGGCTACACCTTC. Its protein is CAWTEQAFTYGYTF.

In this sample, this clonotype turned up many times. The gene calls are TRBV12-3 or TRBV12-4 and TRBJ1-5, with D possibly being TRBD1 (5 bases). V was cut by 2 bases and J by 6 bases, with 14 bases left in between. The CDR3 loop spans 15 amino acids. In DNA form, the CDR3 reads TGTGCCAGCAGTTTACGGTCAGGGTTTAGTCAGCCCCAGCATTTT. Amino acids: CASSLRSGFSQPQHF.

In this sample, this clonotype turned up a few times. The chain has TRBV7-2 and TRBJ2-7, with TRBD1 matching over 9 bases. V gave up 8 bases and J gave up 4 bases; unmatched junction bases: 9. Germline lookup yields CDR1 SGHTA and CDR2 FQGNSA. The CDR3 is 14 amino acids. CDR3 sequence reads: CASGPGQGGYEQYF. Here the CDR3 DNA reads TGTGCCAGCGGGCCGGGACAGGGAGGTTACGAGCAGTACTTC.

This clonotype was seen a handful of times. The chain has TRBV11-1 and TRBJ1-2; D uncertain. The CDR3 runs to 14 residues. Germline loops: CDR1 SGHAT, CDR2 FQDESV (reference sequence). V was shortened by 5 bases and J by 7 bases, with 17 bases between the two germline ends. This chain's CDR3 is CASSADLKGSGYTF. CDR3 DNA sequence: TGTGCCAGCAGCGCTGACTTAAAAGGGAGTGGCTACACCTTC.

A word on this clonotype: Sequence at one end of the junction differs from germline and may be a read error. The chain recombines TRBV7-3 with TRBJ2-3, with D possibly being TRBD2 (6 bases). CDR3 length: 16 amino acids. Per germline, CDR1 SGHTA and CDR2 FQGTGA. The CDR3 region is CASSQGLGGFTGTQYF. The CDR3 DNA reads as TGTGCCAGCAGCCAGGGACTGGGCGGATTCACAGGTACGCAGTATTTT.

The chain is built from TRBV12-3 or TRBV12-4 and TRBJ2-1, with D maybe TRBD1 (5 bases). V lost 4 bases and J lost 8, with 15 bases in between. The CDR3 loop spans 14 amino acids. As DNA, the CDR3 is TGTGCCAGCAGTTCACAGGTCAGGGTCGATGAGCAGTTCTTC. It codes for CASSSQVRVDEQFF.

This rearrangement joins TRBV12-3 or TRBV12-4 to TRBJ1-4, with D hard to call. Trimming cost V 5 bases and J 0 bases, with 13 bases left between them. CDR3 length: 16 residues. The DNA of the CDR3 is TGTGCCAGCAGTACCAAGGGAGAGGCAACTAATGAAAAACTGTTTTTT. Protein sequence: CASSTKGEATNEKLFF.

The V call is TRBV30, the J call TRBJ1-2, with TRBD1 matching 7 bases. The CDR3 is made up of 13 amino acids. With V trimmed by 5 bases and J by 6 bases, 9 bases remained unmatched. CDR1 and CDR2 from the germline V gene are GTSNPN and SVGIG (reference sequence). For the CDR3, the DNA is TGTGCCTGGGGTACAGGGGCCCTTGATGGCTACACCTTC. Translation gives CAWGTGALDGYTF.

V gene TRBV28 combines with J gene TRBJ2-6; D remains ambiguous. Germline CDR1 reads MDHEN; CDR2 reads SYDVKM. The CDR3 loop spans 16 amino acids. V lost 6 bases and J lost 0, with 12 bases in between. The CDR3 sequence: CASSPNTNSGANVLTF. CDR3 sequence (DNA): TGTGCCAGCAGCCCTAACACTAACTCTGGGGCCAACGTCCTGACTTTC.

The chain is built from TRBV29-1 and TRBJ1-1; D is undetermined. Trimming stripped 7 bases from V and 0 bases from J, with 9 bases between. Germline values: CDR1 SQVTM, CDR2 ANQGSEA. The CDR3 is 12 residues long. Here the CDR3 reads CSAWEMNTEAFF. The DNA for the CDR3 is TGCAGCGCTTGGGAAATGAACACTGAAGCTTTCTTT.

This clonotype has ten or more counts. The chain uses TRBV29-1 and TRBJ2-5, with D maybe TRBD2 (6 bases). V lost 7 bases, J lost 5 bases, and 17 bases lay in between. The CDR3 runs to 13 residues. Germline assignment: CDR1 SQVTM and CDR2 ANQGSEA. CDR3 DNA sequence: TGCAGCGGCCTACTAGCTGGTCGTGAGACCCAGTACTTC. Translation: CSGLLAGRETQYF.

The chain is built from TRBV7-3 and TRBJ2-7; D is unclear. There are 17 residues in the CDR3. The V gene's germline CDR1 is SGHTA and CDR2 FQGTGA. The V end lost 6 bases, the J end lost 7 bases, and 28 bases lay between the germline ends. The CDR3 sequence: CASSHAPVSGINNEQYF. CDR3 DNA sequence: TGTGCCAGCAGTCACGCTCCAGTTTCGGGTATAAACAATGAGCAGTACTTC. Filled out from reference TRBV7-3 and TRBJ2-7, the complete variable domain reads GAGVSQTPSNKVTEKGKYVELRCDPISGHTALYWYRQSLGQGPEFLIYFQGTGAADDSGLPNDRFFAVRPEGSVSTLKIQRTERGDSAVYLCASSHAPVSGINNEQYFGPGTRLTVT.

This clonotype was counted a few times. The chain recombines TRBV5-6 with TRBJ2-5; 7 bases map to TRBD2. Germline CDR1 is SGHDT and CDR2 is YYEEEE. V shed 3 bases, J shed 7 bases, and the junction held 15 bases outside the gene matches. The CDR3 spans 16 residues. CDR3 bases: TGTGCCAGCAGCTCCCCCGGGAGGCATGGGTTGGGGACCCAGTACTTC. It translates to CASSSPGRHGLGTQYF.

The CDR3 coding sequence is TGTGCCAGCAGTCCCCTTCGAGGGCCAAACACTGAAGCTTTCTTT. This gives the protein CASSPLRGPNTEAFF. The V gene is TRBV27, the J gene TRBJ1-1; D uncertain. The CDR3 contains 15 residues. CDR1 and CDR2 from the germline V gene are MNHEY and SMNVEV (reference sequence). V was shortened by 5 bases and J by 2 bases, with 15 bases between the two germline ends.

The rearrangement uses TRBV6-1 and TRBJ2-1; 9 bases are a match to TRBD2. The V segment lost 0 bases and the J segment 7 bases; nucleotides outside the gene matches: 7. The CDR3 consists of 16 residues. Germline assignment: CDR1 MNHNS and CDR2 SASEGT. This chain's CDR3 is CASSEARVAGVNEQFF. The CDR3 coding sequence is TGTGCCAGCAGTGAAGCGCGGGTAGCGGGAGTAAATGAGCAGTTCTTC.

The chain combines TRBV7-9 with TRBJ2-1; D remains ambiguous. The length of the CDR3 is 12 residues. CDR1 is SEHNR and CDR2 is FQNEAQ in the germline V gene (reference sequence). Between the trimmed V and J ends, which lost 7 bases and 9 bases, there was a span of 13 bases. CDR3 region: CASNGLTGEQFF. CDR3 sequence (DNA): TGTGCCAGCAATGGGCTGACGGGTGAGCAGTTCTTC.

The rearrangement joins TRBV20-1 to TRBJ2-1, with D hard to call. The CDR3 consists of 18 residues. The V and J ends lost 0 bases and 0 bases respectively, with 18 bases between them. Germline assignment: CDR1 DFQATT and CDR2 SNEGSKA (reference sequence). The CDR3 nucleotides are TGCAGTGCTAGAGATCCTCGGCCTACGGGCAGCTCCTACAATGAGCAGTTCTTC. Amino acid sequence: CSARDPRPTGSSYNEQFF.

This chain connects TRBV19 to TRBJ2-7; possibly TRBD2 for D (5 bases). Germline loops: CDR1 LNHDA, CDR2 SQIVND (reference sequence). The CDR3 has 16 amino acids. Trimming removed 2 bases at V and 3 bases at J, with 17 bases between. The CDR3, as DNA: TGTGCCAGTAGTATATCCCAGCCCCACGGGAACTACGAGCAGTACTTC. Translating gives CASSISQPHGNYEQYF.

The chain couples TRBV4-1 to TRBJ2-1; D may be TRBD2 (6 bases). V lost 3 bases and J 15 bases, leaving 27 bases between the germline ends. CDR3 length equals 16 residues. Germline CDR1 and CDR2: MGHRA and YSYEKL. Here the CDR3 reads CASSHLEGAGPLRWFF. The CDR3 nucleotides are TGCGCCAGCAGCCACCTCGAAGGGGCGGGGCCTCTCCGGTGGTTCTTC.